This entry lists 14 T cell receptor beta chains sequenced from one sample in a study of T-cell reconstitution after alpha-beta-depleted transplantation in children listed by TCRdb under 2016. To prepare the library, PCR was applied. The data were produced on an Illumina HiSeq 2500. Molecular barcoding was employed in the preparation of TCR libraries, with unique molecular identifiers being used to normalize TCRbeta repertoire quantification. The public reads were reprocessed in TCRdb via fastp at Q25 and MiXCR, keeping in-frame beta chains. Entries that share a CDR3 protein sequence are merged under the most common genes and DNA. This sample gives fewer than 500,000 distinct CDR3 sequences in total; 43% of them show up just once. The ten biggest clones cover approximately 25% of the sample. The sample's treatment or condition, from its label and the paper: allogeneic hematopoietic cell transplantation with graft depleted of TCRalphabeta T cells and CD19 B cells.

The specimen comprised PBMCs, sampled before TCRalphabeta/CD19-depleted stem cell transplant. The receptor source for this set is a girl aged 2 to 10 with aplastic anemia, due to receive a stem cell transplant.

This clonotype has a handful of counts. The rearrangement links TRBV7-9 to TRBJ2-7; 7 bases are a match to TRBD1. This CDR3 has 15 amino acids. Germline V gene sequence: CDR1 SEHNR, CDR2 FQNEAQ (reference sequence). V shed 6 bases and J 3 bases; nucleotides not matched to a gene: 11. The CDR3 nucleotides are TGTGCCAGCAGTTATACCGGACAGGTGGACTACGAGCAGTACTTC. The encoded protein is CASSYTGQVDYEQYF.

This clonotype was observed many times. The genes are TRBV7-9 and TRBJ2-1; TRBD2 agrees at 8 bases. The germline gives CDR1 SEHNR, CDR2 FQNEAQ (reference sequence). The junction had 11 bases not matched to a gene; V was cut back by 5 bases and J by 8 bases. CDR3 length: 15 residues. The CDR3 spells CASSPPGGRSDEQFF. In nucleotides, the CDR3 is TGTGCCAGCAGCCCCCCAGGCGGGAGGTCCGATGAGCAGTTCTTC.

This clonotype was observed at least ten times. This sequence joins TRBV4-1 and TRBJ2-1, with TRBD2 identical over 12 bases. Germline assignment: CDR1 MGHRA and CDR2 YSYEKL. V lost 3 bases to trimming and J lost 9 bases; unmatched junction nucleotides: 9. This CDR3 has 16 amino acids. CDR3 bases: TGCGCCAGCAGCCAGACTAGCGGGAGCGGGGAAAGTGAGCAGTTCTTC. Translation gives CASSQTSGSGESEQFF.

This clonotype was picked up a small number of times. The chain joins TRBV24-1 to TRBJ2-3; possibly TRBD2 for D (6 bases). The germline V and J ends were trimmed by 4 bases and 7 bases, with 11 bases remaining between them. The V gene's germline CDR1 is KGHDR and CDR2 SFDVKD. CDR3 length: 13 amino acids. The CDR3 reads CATSDPGGNTQYF. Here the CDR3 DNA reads TGTGCCACCAGTGACCCCGGGGGAAATACGCAGTATTTT.

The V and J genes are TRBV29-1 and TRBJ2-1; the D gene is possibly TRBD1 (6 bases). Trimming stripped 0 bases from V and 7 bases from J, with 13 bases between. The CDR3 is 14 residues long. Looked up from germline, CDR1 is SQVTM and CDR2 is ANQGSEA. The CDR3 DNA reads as TGCAGCGTTGAAGACGGGACAATTCGGAATGAGCAGTTCTTC. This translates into CSVEDGTIRNEQFF.

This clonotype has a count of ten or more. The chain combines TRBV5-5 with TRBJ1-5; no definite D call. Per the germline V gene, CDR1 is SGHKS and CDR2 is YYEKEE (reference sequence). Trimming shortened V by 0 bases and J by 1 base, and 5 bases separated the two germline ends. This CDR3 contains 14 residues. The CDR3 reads CASSLGASNQPQHF. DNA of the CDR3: TGTGCCAGCAGCTTGGGGGCCAGCAATCAGCCCCAGCATTTT. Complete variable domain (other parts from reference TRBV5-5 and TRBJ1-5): DAGVTQSPTHLIKTRGQQVTLRCSPISGHKSVSWYQQVLGQGPQFIFQYYEKEERGRGNFPDRFSARQFPNYSSELNVNALLLGDSALYLCASSLGASNQPQHFGDGTRLSIL.

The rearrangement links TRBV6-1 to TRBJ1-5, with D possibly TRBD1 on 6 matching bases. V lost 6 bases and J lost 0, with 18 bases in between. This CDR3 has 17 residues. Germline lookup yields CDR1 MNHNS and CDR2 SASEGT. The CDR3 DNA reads TGTGCCAGCAGCCCCTACCCGGGACAAGATAGCAATCAGCCCCAGCATTTT. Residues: CASSPYPGQDSNQPQHF.

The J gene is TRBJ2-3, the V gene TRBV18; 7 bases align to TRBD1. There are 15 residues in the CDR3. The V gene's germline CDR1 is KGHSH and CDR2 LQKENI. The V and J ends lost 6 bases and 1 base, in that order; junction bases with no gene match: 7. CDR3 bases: TGTGCCAGCTCGATGGGACAGAAGGGCACAGATACGCAGTATTTT. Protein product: CASSMGQKGTDTQYF. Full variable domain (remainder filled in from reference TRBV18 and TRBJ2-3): NAGVMQNPRHLVRRRGQEARLRCSPMKGHSHVYWYRQLPEEGLKFMVYLQKENIIDESGMPKERFSAEFPKEGPSILRIQQVVRGDSAAYFCASSMGQKGTDTQYFGPGTRLTVL.

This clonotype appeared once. The CDR3 region has the DNA TGTGCCAGCAGCTTTGCGACAGGGGCGTCAGAGACCCAGTACTTC. Amino acid sequence: CASSFATGASETQYF. V is TRBV5-5 and J is TRBJ2-5, with 8 bases lining up with TRBD1. Germline assignment: CDR1 SGHKS and CDR2 YYEKEE (reference sequence). The trim removed 2 bases at V and 4 bases at J, leaving 7 bases unmatched. The CDR3 runs 15 residues. The full variable domain, its missing parts supplied by reference TRBV5-5 and TRBJ2-5, is DAGVTQSPTHLIKTRGQQVTLRCSPISGHKSVSWYQQVLGQGPQFIFQYYEKEERGRGNFPDRFSARQFPNYSSELNVNALLLGDSALYLCASSFATGASETQYFGPGTRLLVL.

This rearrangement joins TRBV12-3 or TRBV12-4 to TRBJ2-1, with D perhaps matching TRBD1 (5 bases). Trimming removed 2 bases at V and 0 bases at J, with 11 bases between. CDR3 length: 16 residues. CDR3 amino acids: CASSLSATGSYNEQFF. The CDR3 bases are TGTGCCAGCAGTTTAAGCGCCACAGGCTCCTACAATGAGCAGTTCTTC.

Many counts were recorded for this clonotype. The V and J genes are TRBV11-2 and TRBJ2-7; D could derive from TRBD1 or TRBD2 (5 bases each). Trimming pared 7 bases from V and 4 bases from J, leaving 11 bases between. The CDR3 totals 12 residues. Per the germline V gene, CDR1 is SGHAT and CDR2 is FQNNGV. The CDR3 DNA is TGTGCCAGCACGATCGAGGGGTACGAGCAGTACTTC. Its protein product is CASTIEGYEQYF.

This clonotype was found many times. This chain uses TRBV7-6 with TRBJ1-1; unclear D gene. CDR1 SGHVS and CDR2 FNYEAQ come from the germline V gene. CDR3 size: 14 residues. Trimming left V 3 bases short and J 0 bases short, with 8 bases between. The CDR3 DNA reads TGTGCCAGCAGCTTCGCAGGCTTGAACACTGAAGCTTTCTTT. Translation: CASSFAGLNTEAFF.

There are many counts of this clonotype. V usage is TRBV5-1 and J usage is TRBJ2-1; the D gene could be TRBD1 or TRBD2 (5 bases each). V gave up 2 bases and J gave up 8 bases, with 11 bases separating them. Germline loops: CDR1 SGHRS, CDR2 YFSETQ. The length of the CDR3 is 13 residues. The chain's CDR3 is CASSFRGTHEQFF. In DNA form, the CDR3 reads TGCGCCAGCAGCTTCCGTGGGACCCATGAGCAGTTCTTC.

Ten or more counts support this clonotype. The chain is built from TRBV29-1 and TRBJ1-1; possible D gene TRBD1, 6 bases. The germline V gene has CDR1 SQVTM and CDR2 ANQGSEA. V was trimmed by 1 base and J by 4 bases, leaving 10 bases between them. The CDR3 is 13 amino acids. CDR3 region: CSVEGRGGTEAFF. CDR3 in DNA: TGCAGCGTTGAAGGCAGGGGAGGCACTGAAGCTTTCTTT.